This TCR beta chain was obtained from a study of T cell clonotyping in hematopoietic cell transplantation. Study details: Recipients' pretransplant samples followed cytoreduction. General observations from the study: At the given depth, recipient repertoires were over 97% de novo clonotypes. Pathologically expanded recipient clonotypes increased progressively from day 30 to day 180 as diversity fell. Higher Inverse Simpson Index values in graft donor and pretransplant recipient predicted broader posttransplant TCR diversity.

Method: immunoSEQ multiplex PCR; TCRdb's copy keeps in-frame clones and lacks some. The data show approximately 42,000 clones, with around 85% seen just once and 2.5% to 3% held by the top ten. The CDR3 has 14 amino acids. V was trimmed by 2 bases and J by 4 bases, leaving 9 bases between them. The germline V gene has CDR1 SGHDT and CDR2 YYEEEE. As for time point: recipient sample about 28 days before transplant, after cytoreduction. A remark on this clone: Its antigen is still unknown.

The rearrangement links TRBV5-6 to TRBJ2-2; D remains ambiguous. The specimen was peripheral blood mononuclear cells, collected before stem cell transplant. The TCR originated in a man between 60 and 75 years old with acute myeloid leukemia. Some clones in this sample may be carry-over from other donors' samples. CDR3 DNA sequence: TGTGCCAGCAGCTTAGGGATTCGCACCGGGGAGCTGTTTTTT. This encodes CASSLGIRTGELFF. Full variable domain (outside the CDR3, taken from reference TRBV5-6 and TRBJ2-2): DAGVTQSPTHLIKTRGQQVTLRCSPKSGHDTVSWYQQALGQGPQFIFQYYEEEERQRGNFPDRFSGHQFPNYSSELNVNALLLGDSALYLCASSLGIRTGELFFGEGSRLTVL.